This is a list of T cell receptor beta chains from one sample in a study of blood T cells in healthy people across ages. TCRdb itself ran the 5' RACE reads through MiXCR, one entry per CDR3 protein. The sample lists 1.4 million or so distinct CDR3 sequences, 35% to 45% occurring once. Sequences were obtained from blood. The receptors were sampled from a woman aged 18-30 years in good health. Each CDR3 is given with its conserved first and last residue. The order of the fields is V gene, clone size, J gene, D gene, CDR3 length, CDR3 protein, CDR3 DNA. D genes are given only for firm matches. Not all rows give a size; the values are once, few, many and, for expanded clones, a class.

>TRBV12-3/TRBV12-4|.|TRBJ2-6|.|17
CASSRLPQGSGANVLTF
TGTGCCAGCAGCCGGCTTCCCCAAGGCTCTGGGGCCAACGTCCTGACTTTC
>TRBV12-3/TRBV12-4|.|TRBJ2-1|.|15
CASSLGQPDYNEQFF
TGTGCCAGCAGTTTAGGGCAGCCGGACTACAATGAGCAGTTCTTC
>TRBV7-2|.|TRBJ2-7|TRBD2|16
CASSLGSGVPPYEQYF
TGTGCCAGCAGCTTAGGTAGCGGGGTTCCCCCCTACGAGCAGTACTTC
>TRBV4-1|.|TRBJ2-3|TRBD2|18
CASSQLLAGVTNTDTQYF
TGCGCCAGCAGCCAGCTTCTAGCGGGGGTAACGAACACAGATACGCAGTATTTT
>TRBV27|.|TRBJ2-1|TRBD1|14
CASGFRDSDNEQFF
TGTGCCAGCGGGTTTAGGGACAGCGACAATGAGCAGTTCTTC
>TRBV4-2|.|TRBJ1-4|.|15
CASSVTEVGNEKLFF
TGTGCCAGCAGTGTGACCGAGGTCGGTAATGAAAAACTGTTTTTT
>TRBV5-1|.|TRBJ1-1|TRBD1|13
CASSLEGGRGTFF
TGCGCCAGCAGCTTGGAAGGGGGCCGCGGAACTTTCTTT
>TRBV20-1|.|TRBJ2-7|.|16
CSARDPMKALVAEQYF
TGCAGTGCTAGAGACCCGATGAAGGCTTTAGTAGCCGAGCAGTACTTC
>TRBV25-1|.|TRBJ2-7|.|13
CASSEFSYYEQYF
TGTGCCAGCAGTGAATTCAGCTACTACGAGCAGTACTTC
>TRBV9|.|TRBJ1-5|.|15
CASSVGTSSNQPQHF
TGTGCCAGCAGCGTAGGGACGAGTAGCAATCAGCCCCAGCATTTT
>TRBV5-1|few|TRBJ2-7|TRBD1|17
CASSLNTGTGLVYEQYF
TGCGCCAGCAGCTTGAACACCGGGACAGGGTTAGTATACGAGCAGTACTTC
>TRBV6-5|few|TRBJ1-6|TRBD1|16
CASSTRQGRVNSPLHF
TGTGCCAGCAGTACTAGACAGGGTCGGGTGAATTCACCCCTCCACTTT
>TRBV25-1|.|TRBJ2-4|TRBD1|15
CASSGFGTGTFGQYF
TGTGCCAGCAGTGGCTTCGGGACAGGGACCTTTGGGCAGTACTTC
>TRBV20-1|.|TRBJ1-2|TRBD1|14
CSASGQGGKYGYTF
TGCAGTGCTAGTGGGCAGGGGGGGAAGTATGGCTACACCTTC
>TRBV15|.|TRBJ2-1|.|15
CATSRILDGYNEQFF
TGTGCCACCAGCAGGATACTAGATGGATACAATGAGCAGTTCTTC
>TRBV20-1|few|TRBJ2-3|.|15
CSARESGDPADTQYF
TGCAGTGCTAGAGAATCGGGGGACCCGGCAGATACGCAGTATTTT
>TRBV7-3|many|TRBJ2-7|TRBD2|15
CASSLRPGGTYEQYF
TGTGCCAGCAGCTTAAGACCGGGAGGAACTTACGAGCAGTACTTC
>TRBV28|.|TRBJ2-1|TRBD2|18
CASSLSSSVAGRRDEQFF
TGTGCCAGCAGTTTATCCTCCTCGGTAGCGGGAAGGCGTGATGAGCAGTTCTTC
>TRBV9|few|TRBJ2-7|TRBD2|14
CASSPGGIDYEQYF
TGTGCCAGCAGCCCGGGGGGAATTGACTACGAGCAGTACTTC
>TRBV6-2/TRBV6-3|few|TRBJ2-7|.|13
CASSYRTPYEQYF
TGTGCCAGCAGTTACCGGACCCCGTACGAGCAGTACTTC
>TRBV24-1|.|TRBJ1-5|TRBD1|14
CATSDRRDRQPQHF
TGTGCCACCAGTGACCGCCGGGACAGACAGCCCCAGCATTTT
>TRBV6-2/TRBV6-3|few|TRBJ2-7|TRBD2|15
CASSYATSGGYEQYF
TGTGCCAGCAGTTACGCGACTAGCGGGGGGTACGAGCAGTACTTC
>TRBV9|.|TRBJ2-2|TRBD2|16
CASSAPLAGGGVELFF
TGTGCCAGCAGCGCTCCCCTAGCGGGGGGAGGTGTGGAGCTGTTTTTT
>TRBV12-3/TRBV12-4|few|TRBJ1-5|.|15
CASSLSQYSNQPQHF
TGTGCCAGCAGTTTAAGTCAGTATAGCAATCAGCCCCAGCATTTT
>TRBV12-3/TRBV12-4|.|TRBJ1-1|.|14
CASRWRVENTEAFF
TGTGCCAGCAGATGGAGGGTCGAGAACACTGAAGCTTTCTTT
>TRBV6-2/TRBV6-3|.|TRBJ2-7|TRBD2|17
CASRHLPTSATRNEQYF
TGTGCCAGCAGACACCTTCCTACTAGCGCCACGAGGAATGAGCAGTACTTC
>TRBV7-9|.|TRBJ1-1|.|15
CASSFRSSGRTEAFF
TGTGCCAGCAGCTTCCGTAGTTCGGGGAGGACTGAAGCTTTCTTT
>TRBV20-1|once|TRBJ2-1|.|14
CSARDQGFGATQFF
TGCAGTGCTAGAGATCAAGGATTCGGAGCGACCCAGTTCTTC
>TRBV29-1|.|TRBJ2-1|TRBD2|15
CSVELLAGVDNEQFF
TGCAGCGTTGAACTACTAGCGGGAGTAGACAATGAGCAGTTCTTC
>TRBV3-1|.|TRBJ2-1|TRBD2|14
CASRPTSGIAEQFF
TGTGCCAGCAGACCGACTAGCGGGATAGCGGAGCAGTTCTTC
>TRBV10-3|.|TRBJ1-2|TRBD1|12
CAISGTGSGYTF
TGTGCCATCAGTGGGACAGGTAGCGGCTACACCTTC
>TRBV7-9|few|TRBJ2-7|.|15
CASSGGLYPTYEQYF
TGTGCCAGCTCTGGAGGGCTTTATCCGACCTACGAGCAGTACTTC
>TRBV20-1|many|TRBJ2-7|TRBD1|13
CSARDRVSYEQYF
TGCAGTGCTAGGGACAGGGTCTCCTACGAGCAGTACTTC
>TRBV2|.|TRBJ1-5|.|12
CAIRTDRQPQHF
TGTGCCATCAGGACAGACCGACAGCCCCAGCATTTT
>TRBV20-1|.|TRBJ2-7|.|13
CSARGPGIDEQYF
TGCAGTGCTAGAGGTCCGGGTATCGACGAGCAGTACTTC
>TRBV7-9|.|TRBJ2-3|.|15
CAGSFGTGSTDTQYF
TGTGCCGGCAGCTTCGGAACAGGGAGCACAGATACGCAGTATTTT
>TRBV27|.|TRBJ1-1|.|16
CASSLSRVGGMIEAFF
TGTGCCAGCAGTTTATCGCGTGTGGGGGGGATGATTGAAGCTTTCTTT
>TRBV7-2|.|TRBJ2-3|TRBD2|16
CASSRTSGSSIDTQYF
TGTGCCAGCAGCCGGACTAGCGGGAGTTCGATAGATACGCAGTATTTT
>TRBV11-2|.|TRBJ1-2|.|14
CASSPNRLGYGYTF
TGTGCCAGCAGCCCTAATCGGTTAGGCTATGGCTACACCTTC
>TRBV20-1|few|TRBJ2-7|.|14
CSARVQQGNYEQYF
TGCAGTGCTAGAGTTCAACAGGGTAACTACGAGCAGTACTTC
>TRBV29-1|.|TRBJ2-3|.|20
CSVEDLVAVKPFGGTDTQYF
TGCAGCGTTGAAGATCTTGTAGCTGTGAAGCCCTTTGGTGGCACAGATACGCAGTATTTT
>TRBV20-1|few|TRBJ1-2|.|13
CSAINREIFGYTF
TGCAGTGCTATAAACAGGGAGATATTCGGCTACACCTTC
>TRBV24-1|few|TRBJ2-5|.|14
CATSGSRTQETQYF
TGTGCCACCAGTGGATCCAGAACTCAAGAGACCCAGTACTTC
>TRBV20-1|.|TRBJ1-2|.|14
CSARVWGAFAGYTF
TGCAGTGCTAGAGTGTGGGGGGCTTTTGCTGGCTACACTTTC
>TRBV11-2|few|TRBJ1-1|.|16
CASSSERGMENTEAFF
TGTGCCAGCAGCTCGGAGCGGGGGATGGAGAACACTGAAGCTTTCTTT